One sample yielded the 22 T cell receptor beta chains listed below, sequenced in a study of response to subunit inactivated influenza vaccine. One entry per CDR3 protein results from TCRdb running MiXCR on the RT-PCR reads. The sample records 800,000 to 1,000,000 distinct CDR3 sequences, roughly 20% being singletons. Sequencing used PBMCs from blood, obtained roughly 5 days after vaccination. These receptors were obtained from a man aged 45-60 years who received an inactivated influenza vaccine.

This clonotype has a handful of counts. J is TRBJ2-2 and V is TRBV4-2; D not resolved. Germline lookup yields CDR1 LGHNA and CDR2 YNFKEQ. The CDR3 runs to 17 residues. Trimming shortened V by 0 bases and J by 1 base, and 12 bases separated the two germline ends. CDR3 residues: CASSQDKGPLNTGELFF. Here the CDR3 DNA reads TGTGCCAGCAGCCAAGATAAAGGTCCCCTGAACACCGGGGAGCTGTTTTTT.

The sample holds a few counts of this clonotype. The rearrangement uses TRBV6-5 and TRBJ2-1; D unresolved. CDR1 is MNHEY and CDR2 is SVGAGI in the germline V gene. This CDR3 comprises 14 residues. V lost 0 bases to trimming and J lost 8 bases, with 11 bases between them. The CDR3 sequence: CASSYSLGSDEQFF. As DNA, the CDR3 is TGTGCCAGCAGTTACTCGCTTGGGTCCGATGAGCAGTTCTTC.

The genes are TRBV24-1 and TRBJ2-1; 10 bases are shared with TRBD2. The length of the CDR3 is 17 residues. The germline V gene encodes CDR1 KGHDR and CDR2 SFDVKD. V shed 9 bases and J 0 bases; nucleotides not matched to a gene: 10. The CDR3, as DNA: TGTGCCACCCAAGCGGGAGGGTTACGCGACTCCTACAATGAGCAGTTCTTC. Translating it yields CATQAGGLRDSYNEQFF.

The chain recombines TRBV10-3 with TRBJ1-2; D is uncertain. Trimming cost V 3 bases and J 6 bases, with 17 bases left between them. This CDR3 is 15 amino acids long. Germline V gene lookup returns CDR1 ENHRY and CDR2 SYGVKD. The CDR3 region has the DNA TGTGCCATCAGTGAAGGCAGCCCGCTTATCAATGGCTACACCTTC. Translation: CAISEGSPLINGYTF.

This clonotype has ten or more counts. The CDR3 here is CSARVAQETQYF. CDR3 bases: TGCAGTGCTAGAGTCGCCCAAGAGACCCAGTACTTC. The rearrangement uses TRBV20-1 and TRBJ2-5, with D uncertain. This CDR3 is built from 12 residues. Germline V gene sequence: CDR1 DFQATT, CDR2 SNEGSKA (reference sequence). Trimming stripped 1 base from V and 1 base from J, with 4 bases between.

V usage is TRBV12-3 or TRBV12-4 and J usage is TRBJ1-6; 8 bases are shared with TRBD1. There are 14 residues in the CDR3. Germline trimming cut 7 bases from V and 9 bases from J; bases unmatched to any gene: 8. For the CDR3, the DNA is TGTGCCAGCAACTTCGGACAGGGTGCTTCACCCCTCCACTTT. This gives the protein CASNFGQGASPLHF.

This clonotype occurred a few times. The V call is TRBV20-1, the J call TRBJ2-7; 12 bases line up with TRBD2. The CDR3 spans 14 residues. Germline CDR1 and CDR2: DFQATT and SNEGSKA (reference sequence). J lost 2 bases, V lost 6 bases, and 5 bases had no gene match. The CDR3 spells CSATSGSYPYEQYF. The CDR3 region has the DNA TGCAGTGCGACTAGCGGGAGCTATCCCTACGAGCAGTACTTC.

The chain employs TRBV7-2 and TRBJ2-2; TRBD1 agrees at 7 bases. This CDR3 is built from 14 residues. V lost 5 bases, J lost 6 bases, and 6 bases stayed unmatched. Germline V gene lookup returns CDR1 SGHTA and CDR2 FQGNSA. The CDR3 loop reads CASSTQGTAGELFF. In DNA, the CDR3 is TGTGCCAGCAGCACACAGGGGACAGCCGGGGAGCTGTTTTTT.

The CDR3 DNA sequence: TGCAGTGCCCCGACGGGAGTCCGGTACGAGCAGTACTTC. Amino acids: CSAPTGVRYEQYF. This rearrangement joins TRBV20-1 to TRBJ2-7; perhaps TRBD2 as D (6 bases). Germline assignment: CDR1 DFQATT and CDR2 SNEGSKA (reference sequence). V was clipped by 6 bases and J by 4 bases, with 16 bases between them. This CDR3 has 13 residues.

The chain couples TRBV20-1 to TRBJ2-5, with D maybe TRBD2 (6 bases). In germline, CDR1 is DFQATT, CDR2 SNEGSKA (reference sequence). The CDR3 is 16 amino acids. Deletions cut 3 bases from V and 2 bases from J, with 19 bases between. CDR3 residues: CSASPGTHPSQETQYF. CDR3 DNA sequence: TGCAGTGCTAGTCCCGGGACTCATCCATCTCAAGAGACCCAGTACTTC.

This clonotype has just a few counts. This CDR3 is CASSLLGTADGRTEAFF. In nucleotides, the CDR3 is TGTGCCAGCAGCTTGTTAGGGACAGCTGACGGAAGGACTGAAGCTTTCTTT. The gene calls are TRBV5-6 and TRBJ1-1, with TRBD1 matching 7 bases. J was trimmed by 5 bases and V by 1 base; bases with no gene match: 14. The CDR3 spans 17 residues. CDR1 and CDR2 from the germline V gene are SGHDT and YYEEEE.

This clonotype was found a few times. The chain has TRBV20-1 and TRBJ2-5, with TRBD1 identical over 9 bases. Per germline, CDR1 DFQATT and CDR2 SNEGSKA (reference sequence). Unmatched junction bases numbered 9, after V lost 4 bases and J lost 3 bases. The CDR3 length is 15 residues. CDR3 residues: CSAKIPGTGKETQYF. DNA of the CDR3: TGCAGTGCTAAAATCCCCGGGACAGGGAAAGAGACCCAGTACTTC.

Ten or more counts support this clonotype. The chain carries TRBV20-1 and TRBJ2-7; a possible D gene is TRBD1 (5 bases). Trimming cost V 5 bases and J 3 bases, with 11 bases left between them. The CDR3 sequence is 12 residues long. CDR1 is DFQATT, CDR2 SNEGSKA, per germline (reference sequence). The CDR3 coding sequence is TGCAGTGCTCTACCAGGGATCTACGAGCAGTACTTC. It translates to CSALPGIYEQYF.

The chain couples TRBV5-1 to TRBJ2-7; D gene unclear. The germline V and J ends were trimmed by 0 bases and 3 bases, with 13 bases remaining between them. The germline gives CDR1 SGHRS, CDR2 YFSETQ. This CDR3 comprises 15 residues. CDR3 sequence reads: CASSLGSLPGYEQYF. The CDR3 nucleotides are TGCGCCAGCAGCTTGGGCAGTTTACCCGGCTACGAGCAGTACTTC.

This clonotype was counted at least ten times. CDR3 DNA: TGTGCCAGCAGTTTAACCGGAACGAACACCGGGGAGCTGTTTTTT. Its protein product is CASSLTGTNTGELFF. The chain uses TRBV12-3 or TRBV12-4 and TRBJ2-2, with unresolved D. The CDR3 length is 15 residues. V was trimmed by 2 bases and J by 0 bases, leaving 7 bases between them.

This clonotype was picked up a small number of times. This chain joins TRBV12-3 or TRBV12-4 and TRBJ2-1, with D perhaps TRBD1 or TRBD2 (6 bases each). V dropped 7 bases and J dropped 12 bases, with 19 bases sitting between them. The CDR3 has 13 residues. The CDR3 region is CASIQIAEGVQFF. CDR3 bases: TGTGCCAGCATCCAAATAGCGGAGGGGGTGCAGTTCTTC.

The chain has TRBV9 and TRBJ2-7; D remains unclear. The CDR3 spans 15 residues. In germline, CDR1 is SGDLS, CDR2 YYNGEE. The V end was cut by 0 bases, the J end by 4 bases, with 14 bases between. In DNA, the CDR3 is TGTGCCAGCAGCGTAGGCGCAGGTCTGGAGTACGAGCAGTACTTC. This sequence encodes CASSVGAGLEYEQYF.

In its sample, this clonotype was seen many times. As DNA, the CDR3 is TGTGCCAGCAGTAGGAGCGGGAGCCATGAGACCCAGTACTTC. As protein: CASSRSGSHETQYF. This chain joins TRBV12-3 or TRBV12-4 and TRBJ2-5; 8 bases align to TRBD2. This CDR3 spans 14 amino acids. With V trimmed by 5 bases and J by 5 bases, 7 bases remained unmatched.

The chain joins TRBV11-2 to TRBJ2-1; 8 bases are shared with TRBD2. The CDR3 runs to 12 residues. V shed 6 bases, J shed 10 bases, and the junction held 5 bases outside the gene matches. Per the germline V gene, CDR1 is SGHAT and CDR2 is FQNNGV. This chain's CDR3 is CASSREGPEQFF. In nucleotides, the CDR3 is TGTGCCAGCAGTCGGGAGGGGCCCGAGCAGTTCTTC.

This chain uses TRBV9 with TRBJ2-4; 8 nucleotides line up with TRBD2. CDR1 SGDLS and CDR2 YYNGEE come from the germline V gene. The J segment lost 9 bases and the V segment lost 4 bases, leaving 12 bases of the junction unmatched. The CDR3 consists of 15 residues. This CDR3 reads CASSTGLARMPIQYF. The DNA of the CDR3 is TGTGCCAGCAGCACCGGACTAGCTAGAATGCCCATTCAGTACTTC.

There are a few counts of this clonotype. V is TRBV10-3 and J is TRBJ1-1, with D maybe TRBD1 (6 bases). Germline loops: CDR1 ENHRY, CDR2 SYGVKD. The CDR3 totals 14 residues. V lost 0 bases and J lost 9, with 14 bases in between. The CDR3 protein is CAISESRGSLKAFF. DNA for the CDR3: TGTGCCATCAGTGAGTCCAGGGGAAGTCTTAAAGCTTTCTTT.

This chain joins TRBV10-3 and TRBJ2-7, with TRBD1 identical over 7 bases. Germline V gives CDR1 ENHRY, CDR2 SYGVKD. The CDR3 consists of 15 residues. Losses at the gene ends were 0 bases for V and 1 base for J; bases not matched to a gene: 3. Here the CDR3 reads CAISESDRFSYEQYF. The CDR3 bases are TGTGCCATCAGTGAGTCGGACAGGTTTTCCTACGAGCAGTACTTC.